This T cell receptor beta chain was obtained from a study of blood T cells in healthy people across ages. Using a J-beta primer mix together with a sample-barcoded 5' primer, a second PCR was run for about 6 to 12 cycles. All samples gave at least 2.5 million CDR3-containing paired-end reads. MiXCR was run by TCRdb on the 5' RACE reads, yielding one entry per CDR3 protein. The sample has about 1.5 million distinct CDR3 sequences; 42% are singletons. Extraction yielded at least 5 micrograms of total RNA per sample. V dropped 2 bases and J dropped 9; count of bases not matched to a gene: 5. This CDR3 contains 13 residues. Germline lookup yields CDR1 SGHTA and CDR2 FQGNSA. This clonotype was seen a handful of times.

The TCR was taken from a woman under 30 in good health. V gene TRBV7-2 combines with J gene TRBJ2-3; TRBD1 matches 7 bases. The sample was blood. CDR3 sequence: CASSLWQGETQYF. CDR3 DNA: TGTGCCAGCAGCTTATGGCAGGGGGAGACGCAGTATTTT.